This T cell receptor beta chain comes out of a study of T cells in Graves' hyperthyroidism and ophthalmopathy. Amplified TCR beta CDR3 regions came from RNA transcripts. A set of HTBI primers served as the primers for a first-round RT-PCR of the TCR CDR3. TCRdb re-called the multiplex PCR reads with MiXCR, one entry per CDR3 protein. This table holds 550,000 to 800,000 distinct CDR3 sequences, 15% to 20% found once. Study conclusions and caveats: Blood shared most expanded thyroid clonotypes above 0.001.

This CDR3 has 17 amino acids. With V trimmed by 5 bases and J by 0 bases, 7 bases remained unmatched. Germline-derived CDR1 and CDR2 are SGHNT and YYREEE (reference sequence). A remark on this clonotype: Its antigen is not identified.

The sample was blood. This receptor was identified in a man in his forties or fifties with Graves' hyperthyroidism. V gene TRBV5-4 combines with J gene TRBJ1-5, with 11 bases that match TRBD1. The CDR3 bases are TGTGCCAGCAGTATTGGGACAGGGGGGTTTAGCAATCAGCCCCAGCATTTT. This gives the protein CASSIGTGGFSNQPQHF.